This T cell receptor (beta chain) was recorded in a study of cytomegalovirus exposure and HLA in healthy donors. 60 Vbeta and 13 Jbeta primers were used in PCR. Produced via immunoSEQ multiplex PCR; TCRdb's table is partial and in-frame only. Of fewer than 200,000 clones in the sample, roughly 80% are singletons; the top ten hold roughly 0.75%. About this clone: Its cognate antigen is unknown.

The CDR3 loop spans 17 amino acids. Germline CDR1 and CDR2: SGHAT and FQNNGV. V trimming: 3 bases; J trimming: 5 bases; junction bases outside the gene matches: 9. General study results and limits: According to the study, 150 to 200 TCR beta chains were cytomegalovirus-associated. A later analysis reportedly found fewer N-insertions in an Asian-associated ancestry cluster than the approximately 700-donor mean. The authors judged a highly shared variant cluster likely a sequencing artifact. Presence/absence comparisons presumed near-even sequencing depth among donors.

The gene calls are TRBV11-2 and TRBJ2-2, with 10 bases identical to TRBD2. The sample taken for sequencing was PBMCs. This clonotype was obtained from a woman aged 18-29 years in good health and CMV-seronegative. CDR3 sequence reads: CASSFWLAGVMTGELFF. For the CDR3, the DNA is TGTGCCAGCAGCTTTTGGCTAGCGGGAGTTATGACCGGGGAGCTGTTTTTT. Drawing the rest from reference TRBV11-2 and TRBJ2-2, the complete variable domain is EAGVAQSPRYKIIEKRQSVAFWCNPISGHATLYWYQQILGQGPKLLIQFQNNGVVDDSQLPKDRFSAERLKGVDSTLKIQPAKLEDSAVYLCASSFWLAGVMTGELFFGEGSRLTVL.